This T cell receptor beta chain was found in a study of T-cell memory formation after mild COVID-19. TCRdb passed the 5' RACE reads through MiXCR, listing each CDR3 protein once. The sample yields hundreds of thousands of distinct CDR3 sequences, roughly 15% seen once. Concerning this clonotype itself: At one end, the junction sequence differs from germline, possibly due to a read error.

The TCR comes from a young man who had mild COVID-19 (a few samples of this study predate the infection). Cell type and time point are not known. The sample consisted of PBMCs or a T cell subset sorted from them (not recorded which).

The CDR3 protein is CASSPRNGQKAF. The CDR3 nucleotides are TGTGCCAGCAGCCCAAGAAACGGACAGAAGGCCTTC. This rearrangement joins TRBV5-5 to TRBJ2-1, with D possibly matching TRBD1 (6 bases). Germline V gives CDR1 SGHKS, CDR2 YYEKEE (reference sequence). The CDR3 runs 12 residues.